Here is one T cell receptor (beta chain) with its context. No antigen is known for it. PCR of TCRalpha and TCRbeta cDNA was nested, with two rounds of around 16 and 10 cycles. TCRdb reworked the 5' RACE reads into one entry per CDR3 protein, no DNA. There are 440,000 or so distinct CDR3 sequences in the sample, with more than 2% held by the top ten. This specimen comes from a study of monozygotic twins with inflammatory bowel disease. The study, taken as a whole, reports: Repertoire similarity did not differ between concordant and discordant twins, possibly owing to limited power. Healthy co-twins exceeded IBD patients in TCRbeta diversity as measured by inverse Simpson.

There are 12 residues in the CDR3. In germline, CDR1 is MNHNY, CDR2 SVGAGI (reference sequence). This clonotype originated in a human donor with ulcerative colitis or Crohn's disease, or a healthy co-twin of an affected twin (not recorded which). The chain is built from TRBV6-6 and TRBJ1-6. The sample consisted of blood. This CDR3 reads CATSYNSRPLHF.